Given below is one T cell receptor beta chain in context. Per the original data handling: It was from reference gene primer amplification that nucleated cell counts were estimated. Some clones are missing from TCRdb's copy, which holds only in-frame ones; the method was immunoSEQ multiplex PCR. V, J and clone size are taken as reported in that table, and D and trimming were inferred from the DNA itself. The top ten hold approximately 7% of the sample, which has about 160,000 clones, approximately 79% seen once. The data originate from a study of blood T cell repertoires in COVID-19. Study context: COVID-19 samples collected from the United States, Italy and Spain covered acute and convalescent phases.

Trimming shortened V by 6 bases and J by 1 base, and 14 bases separated the two germline ends. The germline gives CDR1 MNHEY, CDR2 SVGAGI. The CDR3 is 15 amino acids. Sample: peripheral blood. This chain connects TRBV6-5 to TRBJ2-3; weak D call: TRBD1 (6 bases). The origin of this receptor is a woman aged 40 to 50 with COVID-19, enrolled during active disease. The CDR3 here is CASSTTGYGTDTQYF. As DNA, the CDR3 is TGTGCCAGCAGCACGACAGGATATGGCACAGATACGCAGTATTTT.